Below are 19 T cell receptor beta chains sequenced from a single sample in a study of blood T cell repertoires in COVID-19. The assay was immunoSEQ multiplex PCR, and TCRdb's table has in-frame clones only and misses some. The sample consists of some 270,000 clones, approximately 90% of them appearing once. The specimen was peripheral blood. The origin of the receptors is a young man with acute or convalescent COVID-19.

The gene calls are TRBV16 and TRBJ2-1; 9 bases align to TRBD1. The CDR3 covers 15 residues. CDR1 is KGHSY and CDR2 is FQNENV in the germline V gene. V trimming: 5 bases; J trimming: 8 bases; junction bases outside the gene matches: 10. In DNA, the CDR3 is TGTGCCAGCAGCGCGGGGACAGGGATAGTCCATGAGCAGTTCTTC. It is translated as CASSAGTGIVHEQFF. Variable domain in full (rest from reference TRBV16 and TRBJ2-1): GEEVAQTPKHLVRGEGQKAKLYCAPIKGHSYVFWYQQVLKNEFKFLISFQNENVFDETGMPKERFSAKCLPNSPCSLEIQATKLEDSAVYFCASSAGTGIVHEQFFGPGTRLTVL.

The chain links TRBV2 to TRBJ1-1; D unresolved. The V gene lost 6 bases and the J gene lost 3 bases, with 5 bases spanning the gap. The CDR3 runs 11 residues. Germline values: CDR1 SNHLY, CDR2 FYNNEI. Here the CDR3 reads CASRNYTEAFF. The CDR3 DNA reads as TGTGCCAGCAGAAACTACACTGAAGCTTTCTTT.

The genes are TRBV13 and TRBJ1-2, with 10 bases aligning to TRBD1. After removal of 5 bases from V and 5 bases from J, the junction contained 8 bases not matched to a gene. The germline V gene encodes CDR1 PRHDT and CDR2 FYEKMQ (reference sequence). The CDR3 is 15 residues long. The CDR3 nucleotides are TGTGCCAGCAGCGGCCGGGACAGGGGAACTTATGGCTACACCTTC. This sequence encodes CASSGRDRGTYGYTF. Full variable domain (outside the CDR3, taken from reference TRBV13 and TRBJ1-2): AAGVIQSPRHLIKEKRETATLKCYPIPRHDTVYWYQQGPGQDPQFLISFYEKMQSDKGSIPDRFSAQQFSDYHSELNMSSLELGDSALYFCASSGRDRGTYGYTFGSGTRLTVV.

The chain recombines TRBV28 with TRBJ1-5; the match to TRBD1 covers 7 bases. Looked up from germline, CDR1 is MDHEN and CDR2 is SYDVKM. V was pared by 7 bases and J by 4 bases, with 7 bases of the junction left unmatched. This CDR3 comprises 14 residues. The CDR3 coding sequence is TGTGCCAGCACTCTGACAGGGCTGAATCAGCCCCAGCATTTT. It yields the protein CASTLTGLNQPQHF.

This clone occurred a few times. This sequence joins TRBV5-1 and TRBJ2-1; weak D call: TRBD2 (6 bases). Germline CDR1 SGHRS, CDR2 YFSETQ. V lost 4 bases and J 9 bases, leaving 20 bases between the germline ends. This CDR3 has 15 amino acids. CDR3 in DNA: TGCGCCAGCAGCCTGGGGAGGCGCGGGATAACTGAGCAGTTCTTC. This codes for CASSLGRRGITEQFF.

In this sample, this clone turned up once. The chain has TRBV7-9 and TRBJ1-2, with 8 bases lining up with TRBD1. The CDR3 is made up of 17 amino acids. Germline CDR1 and CDR2: SEHNR and FQNEAQ (reference sequence). V shed 1 base, J shed 8 bases, and the junction held 15 bases outside the gene matches. CDR3 protein: CASSLGKAGDRNFGYTF. CDR3 nucleotide sequence: TGTGCCAGCAGCTTAGGTAAAGCTGGGGACAGGAATTTCGGCTACACCTTC.

This chain links TRBV3-1 (or the pseudogene TRBV3-2) with TRBJ1-4; perhaps TRBD1 as D (5 bases). CDR1 and CDR2 (germline): LGHDT, YNNKEL (reference sequence). Trimming shortened V by 2 bases and J by 15 bases, and 16 bases separated the two germline ends. The length of the CDR3 is 13 residues. The CDR3 nucleotides read TGTGCCAGCAGCCAACAACGGGACCAGCGGGTGTTTTTT. Its protein is CASSQQRDQRVFF.

This chain joins TRBV6-2 or TRBV6-3 and TRBJ2-5; no reliable D call. This CDR3 has 13 residues. V lost 2 bases, J lost 4 bases, and 8 bases lay in between. Germline CDR1 reads MNHEY; CDR2 reads SVGEGT. The DNA for the CDR3 is TGTGCCAGCAGTTACGTGGGCCGAGAGACCCAGTACTTC. Its protein product is CASSYVGRETQYF.

The chain carries TRBV7-2 and TRBJ2-7; possible D gene TRBD1, 6 bases. Germline V CDR1 and CDR2: SGHTA, FQGNSA. V was trimmed by 5 bases and J by 2 bases, leaving 13 bases between them. This CDR3 has 14 residues. The CDR3 DNA is TGTGCCAGCAGCCCCGCCGAGGGGGCCTACGAGCAGTACTTC. Amino acid sequence: CASSPAEGAYEQYF.

This clone was recorded only once. V is TRBV21-1 and J is TRBJ2-1; the DNA was not used to check the table's D call, TRBD2. TRBV21-1 constitutes a pseudogene. The CDR3 runs to 17 residues. As DNA, the CDR3 is TGTGCCAGCAGCAAAGACCGGACTAGCGGGACCTACAATGAGCAGTTCTTC. This gives the protein CASSKDRTSGTYNEQFF.

This chain uses TRBV10-1 with TRBJ2-3, with 15 positions matching TRBD2. V was clipped by 2 bases and J by 7 bases; unmatched bases: 1. This CDR3 has 15 amino acids. Germline lookup yields CDR1 WNHNN and CDR2 SYGVQD (reference sequence). The CDR3 sequence is CASSEGTSGRNTQYF. The CDR3 nucleotides read TGCGCCAGCAGTGAGGGGACTAGCGGGAGGAATACGCAGTATTTT.

The chain couples TRBV25-1 to TRBJ1-1; D gene uncertain. This CDR3 contains 13 residues. Germline assignment: CDR1 MGHDK and CDR2 SYGVNS. Trimming removed 1 base at V and 6 bases at J, with 9 bases between. The CDR3 bases are TGTGCCAGCAGTGAATTCACAGAATCTGAAGCTTTCTTT. Amino acid sequence: CASSEFTESEAFF.

The chain couples TRBV10-3 to TRBJ2-7; 9 nucleotides line up with TRBD1. CDR1 is ENHRY, CDR2 SYGVKD, per germline. The CDR3 is 14 residues long. The trim removed 6 bases at V and 5 bases at J, leaving 8 bases unmatched. The CDR3 region is CAIRGDRVGNEQYF. DNA of the CDR3: TGTGCCATCAGGGGGGACAGGGTAGGGAACGAGCAGTACTTC.

CDR3 sequence: CASSQGETGVMETQYF. The CDR3 nucleotides are TGTGCCAGCAGCCAAGGGGAGACAGGCGTAATGGAGACCCAGTACTTC. The chain has TRBV3-1 (or the pseudogene TRBV3-2) and TRBJ2-5, with D maybe TRBD1 (6 bases). CDR1 LGHDT and CDR2 YNNKEL come from the germline V gene (reference sequence). Trimming took 1 base from V and 5 from J, leaving 17 bases between them. The CDR3 is made up of 16 amino acids.

This chain links TRBV2 with TRBJ1-6, with TRBD1 matching over 7 bases. CDR1 SNHLY and CDR2 FYNNEI come from the germline V gene. CDR3 length: 15 residues. Trimming removed 7 bases from V and 8 bases from J; junction bases left unmatched: 11. As DNA, the CDR3 is TGTGCCAGCACCGGGACAGTGAACAAGGATTCACCCCTCCACTTT. It specifies CASTGTVNKDSPLHF.

The chain employs TRBV7-9 and TRBJ1-4, with D possibly TRBD1 on 5 matching bases. V lost 5 bases and J lost 4, with 14 bases in between. This CDR3 contains 15 residues. The germline CDR1 and CDR2 sequences are SEHNR and FQNEAQ (reference sequence). The CDR3 region is CASSRVAGLNEKLFF. In DNA form, the CDR3 reads TGTGCCAGCAGCCGAGTTGCGGGACTTAATGAAAAACTGTTTTTT.

V and J are TRBV28 and TRBJ1-5, with D tentatively TRBD1 (5 bases). This CDR3 has 17 residues. Trimming left V 6 bases short and J 3 bases short, with 21 bases between. CDR1 and CDR2 from the germline V gene are MDHEN and SYDVKM. CDR3 sequence reads: CASSSLMTASNNQPQHF. As DNA, the CDR3 is TGTGCCAGCAGCTCTTTAATGACAGCGTCTAACAATCAGCCCCAGCATTTT. The variable domain in full, with the rest retrieved from reference TRBV28 and TRBJ1-5, is DVKVTQSSRYLVKRTGEKVFLECVQDMDHENMFWYRQDPGLGLRLIYFSYDVKMKEKGDIPEGYSVSREKKERFSLILESASTNQTSMYLCASSSLMTASNNQPQHFGDGTRLSIL.

The CDR3 loop reads CASSRGSTEAFF. CDR3 sequence (DNA): TGCGCCAGCAGCCGAGGGAGCACTGAAGCTTTCTTT. The rearrangement uses TRBV5-1 and TRBJ1-1; D is undetermined. There are 12 residues in the CDR3. Germline V lookup: CDR1 SGHRS, CDR2 YFSETQ. Trimming left V 4 bases short and J 4 bases short, with 8 bases between.

This chain joins TRBV10-2 and TRBJ2-7, with 8 bases identical to TRBD2. The CDR3 is made up of 11 amino acids. The J segment lost 3 bases and the V segment lost 11 bases, leaving 3 bases of the junction unmatched. Germline V CDR1 and CDR2: WSHSY, SAAADI. In DNA form, the CDR3 reads TGCGCCGCGGGGGGCCTCTACGAGCAGTACTTC. Translation: CAAGGLYEQYF.